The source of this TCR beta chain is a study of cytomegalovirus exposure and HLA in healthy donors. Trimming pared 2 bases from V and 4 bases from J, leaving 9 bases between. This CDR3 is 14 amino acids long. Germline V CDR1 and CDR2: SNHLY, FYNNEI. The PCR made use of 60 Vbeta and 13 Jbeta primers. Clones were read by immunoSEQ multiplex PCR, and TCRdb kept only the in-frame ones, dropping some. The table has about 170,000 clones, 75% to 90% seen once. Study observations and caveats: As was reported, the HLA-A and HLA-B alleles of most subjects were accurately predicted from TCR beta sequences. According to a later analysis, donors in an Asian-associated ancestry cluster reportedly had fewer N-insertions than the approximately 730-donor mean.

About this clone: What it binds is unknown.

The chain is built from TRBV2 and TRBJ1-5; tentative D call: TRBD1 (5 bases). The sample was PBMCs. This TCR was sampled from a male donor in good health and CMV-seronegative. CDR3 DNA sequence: TGTGCCAGCAGTGAACAGGGTAGGAATCAGCCCCAGCATTTT. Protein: CASSEQGRNQPQHF.